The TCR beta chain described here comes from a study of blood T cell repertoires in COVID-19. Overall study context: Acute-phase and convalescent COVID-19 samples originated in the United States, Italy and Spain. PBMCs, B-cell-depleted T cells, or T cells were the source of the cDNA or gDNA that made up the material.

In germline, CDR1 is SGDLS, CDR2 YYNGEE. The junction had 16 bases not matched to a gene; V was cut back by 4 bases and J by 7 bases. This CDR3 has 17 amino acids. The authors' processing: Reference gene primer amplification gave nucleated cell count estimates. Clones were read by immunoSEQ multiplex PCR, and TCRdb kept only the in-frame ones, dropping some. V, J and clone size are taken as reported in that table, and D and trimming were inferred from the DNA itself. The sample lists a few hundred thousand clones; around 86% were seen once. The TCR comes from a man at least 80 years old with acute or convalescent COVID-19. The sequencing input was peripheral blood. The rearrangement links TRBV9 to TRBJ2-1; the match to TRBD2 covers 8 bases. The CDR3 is CASSPTSGTRVGNEQFF. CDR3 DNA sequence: TGTGCCAGCAGCCCGACATCCGGGACTAGAGTGGGGAATGAGCAGTTCTTC.